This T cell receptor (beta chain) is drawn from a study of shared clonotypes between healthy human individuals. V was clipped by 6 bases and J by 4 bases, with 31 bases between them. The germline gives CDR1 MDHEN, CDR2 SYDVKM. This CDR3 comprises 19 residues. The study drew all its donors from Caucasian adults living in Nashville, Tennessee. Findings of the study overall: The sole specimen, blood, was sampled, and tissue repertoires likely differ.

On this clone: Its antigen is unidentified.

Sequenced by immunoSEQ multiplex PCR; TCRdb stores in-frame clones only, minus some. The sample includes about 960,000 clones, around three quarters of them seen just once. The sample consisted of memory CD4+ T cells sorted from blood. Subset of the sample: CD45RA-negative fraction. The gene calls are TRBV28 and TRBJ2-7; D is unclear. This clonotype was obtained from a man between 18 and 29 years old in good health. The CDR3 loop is CASSLQSGPLALINYEQYF. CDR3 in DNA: TGTGCCAGCAGCCTCCAATCCGGGCCCCTTGCCCTCATTAATTACGAGCAGTACTTC.